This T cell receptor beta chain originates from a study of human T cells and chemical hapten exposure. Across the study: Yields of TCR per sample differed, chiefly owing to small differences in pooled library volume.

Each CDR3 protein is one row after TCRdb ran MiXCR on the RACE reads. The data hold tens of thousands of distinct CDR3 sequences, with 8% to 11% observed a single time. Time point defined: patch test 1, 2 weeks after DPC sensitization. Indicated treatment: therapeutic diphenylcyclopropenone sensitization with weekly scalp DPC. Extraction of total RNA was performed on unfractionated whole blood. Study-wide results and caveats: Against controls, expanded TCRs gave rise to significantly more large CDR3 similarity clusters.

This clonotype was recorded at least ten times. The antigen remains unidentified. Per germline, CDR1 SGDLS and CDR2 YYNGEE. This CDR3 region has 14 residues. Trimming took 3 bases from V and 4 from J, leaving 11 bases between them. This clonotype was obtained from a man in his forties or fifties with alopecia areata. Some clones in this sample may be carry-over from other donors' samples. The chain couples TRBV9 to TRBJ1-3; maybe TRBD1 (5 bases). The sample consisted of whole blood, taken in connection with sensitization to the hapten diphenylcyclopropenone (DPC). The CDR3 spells CASSGGDRGNTIYF. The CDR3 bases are TGTGCCAGCAGCGGCGGGGACCGAGGAAACACCATATATTTT.